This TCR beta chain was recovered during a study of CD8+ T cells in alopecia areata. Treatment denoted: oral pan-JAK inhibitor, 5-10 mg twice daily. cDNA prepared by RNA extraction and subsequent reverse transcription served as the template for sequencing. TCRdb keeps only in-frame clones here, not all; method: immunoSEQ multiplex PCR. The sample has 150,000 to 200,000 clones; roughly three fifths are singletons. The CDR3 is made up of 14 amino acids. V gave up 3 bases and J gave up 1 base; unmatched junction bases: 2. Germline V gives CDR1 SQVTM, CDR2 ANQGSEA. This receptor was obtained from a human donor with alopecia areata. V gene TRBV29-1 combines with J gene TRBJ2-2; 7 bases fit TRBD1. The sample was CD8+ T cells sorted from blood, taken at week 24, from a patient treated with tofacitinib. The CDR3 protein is CSVETGLNTGELFF. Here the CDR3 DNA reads TGCAGCGTTGAGACAGGGTTGAACACCGGGGAGCTGTTTTTT.